A selection of T cell receptor beta chains follows, all from one sample in a study of OX40 agonist ivuxolimab in advanced cancers. Sequenced by immunoSEQ multiplex PCR; TCRdb stores in-frame clones only, minus some. Of fewer than 25,000 clones listed, over 70% are singletons. The sequencing here drew on CD4+ or CD8+ T cells sorted from blood, taken in a trial of the OX40 agonist ivuxolimab. The origin of the receptors is an adult with an advanced solid tumor such as melanoma, head and neck, liver or kidney cancer. CDR3s include the opening cysteine and the closing phenylalanine or tryptophan. D genes are given only for firm matches. Some rows have no size entry. The others give once, few or many, or a class for an expanded clone.

V gene	clone size	J gene	D gene	CDR3 DNA	CDR3 protein
TRBV19	few	TRBJ2-5	.	TGTGCCACTCAGGGATTGGGGGGAGAGACCCAGTACTTC	CATQGLGGETQYF
TRBV9	.	TRBJ2-7	TRBD1	TGTGCCAGCAGCGTAGGAGGGACAGGGACCTACGAGCAGTACTTC	CASSVGGTGTYEQYF
TRBV11-2	.	TRBJ2-2	.	TGTGCCAGCAGCACCGGACAGTGGAAAAACACCGGGGAGCTGTTTTTT	CASSTGQWKNTGELFF
TRBV27	.	TRBJ1-5	.	TGTGCCAGCAGTTTGGGCCAGGGCGTAAGTCAGCCCCAGCATTTT	CASSLGQGVSQPQHF
TRBV6-6	many	TRBJ2-7	.	TGTGCCAGCATCCGTGCGGGACCCTACGGGGACTACGAGCAGTACTTC	CASIRAGPYGDYEQYF
TRBV7-2	.	TRBJ1-3	.	TGTGCCAGCAGCTCACGACAATTGCCTGGAAACACCATATATTTT	CASSSRQLPGNTIYF
TRBV9	once	TRBJ2-3	.	TGTGCCAGCAGCGAAGGATCTCCCGGAGATACGCAGTATTTT	CASSEGSPGDTQYF
TRBV2	.	TRBJ2-7	TRBD1	TGTGCCAGCAGAGGGACAGTCCACGAGCAGTACTTC	CASRGTVHEQYF
TRBV30	.	TRBJ2-1	TRBD1	TGTGCCTGGAGTGGAGAACAGGGGGAGCATGAGCAGTTCTTC	CAWSGEQGEHEQFF
TRBV5-5	once	TRBJ1-5	.	TGTGCCAGCAGCTTGGAGGCAGTCTATCAGCCCCAGCATTTT	CASSLEAVYQPQHF
TRBV9	.	TRBJ2-5	.	TGTGCCAGCAGCGAGATGGACTTCCAAGAGACCCAGTACTTC	CASSEMDFQETQYF
TRBV7-6	.	TRBJ2-3	TRBD2	TGTGCCAGCAGGCCAGCGGGAGGCCGCACAGATACGCAGTATTTT	CASRPAGGRTDTQYF
TRBV6-6	.	TRBJ2-1	.	TGTGCCAGCAGTTATCGATACGGGGACGTCGGTGAGCAGTTCTTC	CASSYRYGDVGEQFF
TRBV7-9	large	TRBJ2-7	.	TGTGCCAGCAGCTTAGGGGCCCGCGGGATTGAGTACTTC	CASSLGARGIEYF
TRBV7-9	.	TRBJ1-3	.	TGTGCCAGCAGCCTGACGGGGCCCGAAGGAAACACCATATATTTT	CASSLTGPEGNTIYF
TRBV4-1	.	TRBJ2-2	.	TGCGCCACTCGAGGGGGGGTCGGGGACACCGGGGAGCTGTTTTTT	CATRGGVGDTGELFF
TRBV6-5	.	TRBJ2-7	TRBD1	TGTGCCAGCAGTTATTTGCCGACAGGGAAATACGAGCAGTACTTC	CASSYLPTGKYEQYF
TRBV6-5	few	TRBJ1-1	.	TGTGCCAGCAGTTACATGGGGGAGGGGACTGAAGCTTTCTTT	CASSYMGEGTEAFF
TRBV9	.	TRBJ2-3	.	TGTGCCAGCAGCGTGGGCCGGGGGTCGAAAGATACGCAGTATTTT	CASSVGRGSKDTQYF
TRBV20-1	few	TRBJ2-7	.	TGCAGTGCTAGATTTTCCTCCGAGCAGTACTTC	CSARFSSEQYF
TRBV5-8	.	TRBJ1-2	.	TGTGCCAGCAGCTTTCGGCAGGGCTACTATGGCTACACCTTC	CASSFRQGYYGYTF
TRBV6-4	.	TRBJ2-2	.	TGTGCCAGCAGTAAATCAGCCAGGCCCCCCCCCACCGAAGGGGAGCTGTTTTTT	CASSKSARPPPTEGELFF
TRBV11-2	.	TRBJ2-7	.	TGTGCCAGCAGCTTAATAGGGGGGGAGGGCCCTCTGAGCTACGAGCAGTACTTC	CASSLIGGEGPLSYEQYF
TRBV5-6	once	TRBJ2-2	TRBD2	TGTGCCAGCAGCTTAGGAGCGGGAGGCATCGGGGAGCTGTTTTTT	CASSLGAGGIGELFF
TRBV9	.	TRBJ2-7	TRBD2	TGTGCCAGCAGCGTAGGCCCTAGCGGAGATTACGAGCAGTACTTC	CASSVGPSGDYEQYF